Below are 18 T cell receptor beta chains sequenced from a single sample in a study of cytomegalovirus exposure and HLA in healthy donors (dated by TCRdb to 2017 to 2019). The receptor library was made with the immunoSEQ multiplex PCR assay. A mixture of 60 forward primers for TCR Vbeta segments and 13 reverse primers for TCR Jbeta segments was used in the multiplex PCR. TCRdb's version of the immuneACCESS table is confined to in-frame rearrangements and falls short of the full clone set. An unresolved V gene accounts for under half of the shortfall where checked; the remainder is of unknown origin. Present in this sample are under 250,000 clones, approximately 83% of which were seen just once. The ten most abundant clones make up about 9.4% of the sample. Source material: PBMCs. The origin of the receptors is a woman aged 45-60 years in good health and CMV-seropositive.

This clone was seen once. V gene TRBV18 combines with J gene TRBJ2-7; TRBD1 matches 8 bases. The junction had 5 bases not matched to a gene; V was cut back by 3 bases and J by 4 bases. The CDR3 is 14 amino acids. Germline V gives CDR1 KGHSH, CDR2 LQKENI. CDR3 sequence reads: CASSPDRGFYEQYF. For the CDR3, the DNA is TGTGCCAGCTCACCTGACAGGGGTTTTTACGAGCAGTACTTC.

This chain uses TRBV19 with TRBJ1-5; TRBD1 might be the D (5 bases). Germline assignment: CDR1 LNHDA and CDR2 SQIVND (reference sequence). The length of the CDR3 is 17 residues. V was pared by 7 bases and J by 6 bases, with 25 bases between. The CDR3 DNA reads TGTGCCAGTATTCAAAGGAGGGGTTCAGGGTTCGGTCAGCCCCAGCATTTT. Translated: CASIQRRGSGFGQPQHF.

The rearrangement links TRBV5-4 to TRBJ2-2, with D maybe TRBD2 (5 bases). Germline assignment: CDR1 SGHNT and CDR2 YYREEE (reference sequence). V lost 5 bases and J 0 bases, leaving 11 bases between the germline ends. The CDR3 length is 15 residues. The CDR3 DNA is TGTGCCAGCAGTCCGGGATCTACGAACACCGGGGAGCTGTTTTTT. Translated, it gives CASSPGSTNTGELFF.

The chain uses TRBV27 and TRBJ2-5; TRBD2 matches at 9 bases. V lost 4 bases to trimming and J lost 3 bases; unmatched junction nucleotides: 9. CDR3 length: 16 amino acids. Germline-derived CDR1 and CDR2 are MNHEY and SMNVEV (reference sequence). CDR3 in amino acids: CASSYRQGLAEETQYF. Written as DNA, the CDR3 is TGTGCCAGCAGTTACCGACAGGGACTAGCTGAAGAGACCCAGTACTTC.

CDR3 in DNA: TGCGCCAGCAGCTTGGTACTAGCGGGGTCAGAGGAGCAGTTCTTC. Its protein is CASSLVLAGSEEQFF. This chain links TRBV5-1 with TRBJ2-1, with TRBD2 matching 10 bases. CDR3 length equals 15 residues. Trimming removed 0 bases from V and 10 bases from J; junction bases left unmatched: 7. Germline V gene sequence: CDR1 SGHRS, CDR2 YFSETQ.

This chain uses TRBV30 with TRBJ1-2; D gene unclear. Germline loops: CDR1 GTSNPN, CDR2 SVGIG (reference sequence). This CDR3 is built from 13 residues. Trimming pared 3 bases from V and 5 bases from J, leaving 13 bases between. The CDR3 coding sequence is TGTGCCTGGAGAGTGCACGGTCAATATGGCTACACCTTC. Its translation is CAWRVHGQYGYTF.

The chain uses TRBV15 and TRBJ2-3; 10 bases align to TRBD1. Losses at the gene ends were 6 bases for V and 0 bases for J; bases not matched to a gene: 15. The V gene's germline CDR1 is LNHNV and CDR2 YYDKDF (reference sequence). The CDR3 totals 19 residues. The CDR3: CATSDRGRLGGGSTDTQYF. The CDR3 DNA sequence: TGTGCCACCAGTGACAGGGGGCGGTTAGGGGGGGGAAGCACAGATACGCAGTATTTT.

This chain connects TRBV28 to TRBJ1-1, with D possibly being TRBD1 (6 bases). The V gene lost 6 bases and the J gene lost 4 bases, with 15 bases spanning the gap. The CDR3 sequence is 14 residues long. CDR1 and CDR2 (germline): MDHEN, SYDVKM. For the CDR3, the DNA is TGTGCCAGCAGCAGGGGAGCTTCGTTCACTGAAGCTTTCTTT. It yields the protein CASSRGASFTEAFF.

V and J are TRBV5-4 and TRBJ2-7; the match to TRBD1 covers 7 bases. The CDR3 length is 15 residues. Germline-derived CDR1 and CDR2 are SGHNT and YYREEE (reference sequence). V lost 3 bases to trimming and J lost 0 bases; unmatched junction nucleotides: 6. In nucleotides, the CDR3 is TGTGCCAGCAGCTCGGGACAGTTCTCCTCCTACGAGCAGTACTTC. It yields the protein CASSSGQFSSYEQYF.

CDR3: CASSSTPSGGPYEQYF. DNA of the CDR3: TGCGCCAGCAGTTCCACCCCCAGCGGGGGGCCCTACGAGCAGTACTTC. V is TRBV4-1 and J is TRBJ2-7; 9 bases fit TRBD2. The CDR3 runs 16 residues. Germline loops: CDR1 MGHRA, CDR2 YSYEKL. Trimming cost V 6 bases and J 2 bases; bases outside gene matches: 11.

The V call is TRBV6-5, the J call TRBJ1-1; tentative D call: TRBD1 (5 bases). The length of the CDR3 is 13 residues. The V end lost 3 bases, the J end lost 3 bases, and 8 bases lay between the germline ends. Germline loops: CDR1 MNHEY, CDR2 SVGAGI. In DNA form, the CDR3 reads TGTGCCAGCAGTTATGGGGGGGACACTGAAGCTTTCTTT. Translating gives CASSYGGDTEAFF.

The gene calls are TRBV5-1 and TRBJ2-5; 7 bases agree with TRBD1. V was pared by 4 bases and J by 2 bases, with 5 bases of the junction left unmatched. The CDR3 has 14 residues. Germline CDR1 SGHRS, CDR2 YFSETQ. The CDR3 nucleotides are TGCGCCAGCAGCACACAGGGGTGGCAAGAGACCCAGTACTTC. Its protein product is CASSTQGWQETQYF.

The chain couples TRBV7-2 to TRBJ2-1; 8 bases align to TRBD2. This CDR3 contains 16 residues. The junction had 10 bases not matched to a gene; V was cut back by 4 bases and J by 5 bases. Germline V CDR1 and CDR2: SGHTA, FQGNSA. The DNA of the CDR3 is TGTGCCAGCAGCTCGAGACCGGGCGGGGGGCACAATGAGCAGTTCTTC. This sequence encodes CASSSRPGGGHNEQFF.

The chain links TRBV6-5 to TRBJ1-2, with a tentative D call TRBD1 (5 bases). Germline V gene sequence: CDR1 MNHEY, CDR2 SVGAGI. The CDR3 extends over 15 amino acids. The V and J ends lost 4 bases and 1 base respectively, with 13 bases between them. The CDR3 reads CASSSDSPFNYGYTF. The CDR3 nucleotides are TGTGCCAGCAGTTCCGACAGTCCTTTTAACTATGGCTACACCTTC.

The chain links TRBV19 to TRBJ1-4; D is unclear. This CDR3 is 13 amino acids long. Germline V gene lookup returns CDR1 LNHDA and CDR2 SQIVND (reference sequence). V was trimmed by 3 bases and J by 8 bases, leaving 10 bases between them. CDR3 region: CASSILGREKLFF. CDR3 nucleotides: TGTGCCAGTAGTATTTTGGGCCGCGAAAAACTGTTTTTT. Together with reference TRBV19 and TRBJ1-4, the CDR3 gives the full variable domain: DGGITQSPKYLFRKEGQNVTLSCEQNLNHDAMYWYRQDPGQGLRLIYYSQIVNDFQKGDIAEGYSVSREKKESFPLTVTSAQKNPTAFYLCASSILGREKLFFGSGTQLSVL.

This chain connects TRBV6-5 to TRBJ1-2, with 10 bases aligning to TRBD1. V was pared by 5 bases and J by 3 bases, with 6 bases of the junction left unmatched. CDR3 length equals 15 residues. Germline V gene sequence: CDR1 MNHEY, CDR2 SVGAGI. The CDR3 region has the DNA TGTGCCAGCAGTCCGGGGACAGGGGCGGACTATGGCTACACCTTC. Translation: CASSPGTGADYGYTF.

This clone has just a few counts. This rearrangement joins TRBV21-1 to TRBJ1-1; the table names TRBD1, a call not compared with the DNA. TRBV21-1 has pseudogene status. The CDR3 is 14 residues long. CDR3 loop: CASSKGRGMGEAFF. CDR3 DNA: TGTGCCAGCAGCAAAGGCAGGGGAATGGGTGAAGCTTTCTTT.

V is TRBV5-1 and J is TRBJ2-7; 7 bases fit TRBD1. V was clipped by 4 bases and J by 4 bases; unmatched bases: 8. The CDR3 has 14 amino acids. The germline gives CDR1 SGHRS, CDR2 YFSETQ. CDR3 region: CASSLRTGGYEQYF. DNA of the CDR3: TGCGCCAGCAGCCTTAGGACAGGCGGGTACGAGCAGTACTTC.